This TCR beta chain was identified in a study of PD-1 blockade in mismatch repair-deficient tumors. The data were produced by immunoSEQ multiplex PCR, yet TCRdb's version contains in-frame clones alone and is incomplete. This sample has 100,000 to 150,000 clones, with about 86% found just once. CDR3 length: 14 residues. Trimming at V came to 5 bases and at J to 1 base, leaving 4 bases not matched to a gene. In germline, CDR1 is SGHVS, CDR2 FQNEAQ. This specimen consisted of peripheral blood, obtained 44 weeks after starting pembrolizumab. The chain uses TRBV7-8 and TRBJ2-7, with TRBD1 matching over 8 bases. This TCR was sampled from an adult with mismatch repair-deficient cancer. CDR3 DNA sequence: TGTGCCAGCAGCAACAACAGGGGGTCCTACGAGCAGTACTTC. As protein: CASSNNRGSYEQYF.